These 17 T cell receptor beta chains share one sample of origin, sequenced in a study of neurological immune-mediated disorders. TCRdb reprocessed the 5' RACE reads with MiXCR, giving one entry per CDR3 protein. The sample records about 46,000 distinct CDR3 sequences, around 4.3% being singletons. The sample consisted of PBMCs. The source of these receptors is a woman aged 55-75 years with multiple sclerosis.

This clonotype was seen at least ten times. The chain has TRBV10-3 and TRBJ2-3; TRBD1 aligns across 7 bases. The CDR3 length is 13 residues. Germline V gene data show CDR1 as ENHRY and CDR2 as SYGVKD. Trimming took 6 bases from V and 0 from J; bases not matched to a gene: 0. The CDR3 DNA sequence: TGTGCCATCAGGGGACAGAGCACAGATACGCAGTATTTT. Its translation is CAIRGQSTDTQYF.

This clonotype came up many times. The chain combines TRBV10-1 with TRBJ2-7, with 10 bases aligning to TRBD2. V shed 0 bases, J shed 5 bases, and the junction held 4 bases outside the gene matches. The CDR3 is 15 residues long. Germline V gives CDR1 WNHNN, CDR2 SYGVQD (reference sequence). The CDR3 nucleotides are TGCGCCAGCAGTGAGTCGACCCTAGCGGGAGACGAGCAGTACGTC. It translates to CASSESTLAGDEQYV.

This clonotype was detected ten times or more. This sequence joins TRBV9 and TRBJ1-1; D is undetermined. CDR3 length: 15 amino acids. V was clipped by 0 bases and J by 4 bases, with 13 bases between them. Germline V CDR1 and CDR2: SGDLS, YYNGEE. This CDR3 is CASSVGGSPATEAFF. The CDR3 DNA follows: TGTGCCAGCAGCGTAGGCGGCAGCCCAGCCACTGAAGCTTTCTTT.

This clonotype was observed a few times. The chain joins TRBV7-9 to TRBJ2-5; 7 nucleotides align to TRBD1. This CDR3 contains 12 residues. The J segment lost 4 bases and the V segment lost 5 bases, leaving 1 base of the junction unmatched. Germline values: CDR1 SEHNR, CDR2 FQNEAQ (reference sequence). The CDR3 spells CASSNRGETQYF. The CDR3 DNA is TGTGCCAGCAGCAACAGGGGAGAGACCCAGTACTTC.

This clonotype has at least ten counts. The rearrangement uses TRBV7-9 and TRBJ2-7, with D uncertain. Per germline, CDR1 SEHNR and CDR2 FQNEAQ (reference sequence). Trimming took 1 base from V and 3 from J, leaving 7 bases between them. CDR3 length: 13 amino acids. CDR3 protein: CASSLGLLYEQYV. DNA of the CDR3: TGTGCCAGCAGCTTAGGGCTTCTCTACGAGCAGTACGTC.

This clonotype was observed many times. This chain links TRBV5-1 with TRBJ1-4; no definite D call. The germline V gene has CDR1 SGHRS and CDR2 YFSETQ. The ends were cut back, 8 bases at V and 3 bases at J, with 14 bases in the middle. CDR3 length: 14 residues. The CDR3, as DNA: TGCGCCAGTAGACTATGGGCAGCTAATGAAAAACTGTTTTTT. It codes for CASRLWAANEKLFF.

This clonotype was counted once. The rearrangement joins TRBV20-1 to TRBJ2-5, with D uncertain. The CDR3 is 11 residues long. Germline CDR1 is DFQATT and CDR2 is SNEGSKA (reference sequence). V was cut by 5 bases and J by 4 bases, with 8 bases left in between. DNA of the CDR3: TGCAGTGCTCCTGGGGTAGAGACCCAGTACTTC. Protein sequence: CSAPGVETQYF.

There are many counts of this clonotype. This rearrangement joins TRBV29-1 to TRBJ1-2, with D unclear. Germline V gives CDR1 SQVTM, CDR2 ANQGSEA. The V gene lost 0 bases and the J gene lost 9 bases, with 11 bases spanning the gap. This CDR3 spans 12 amino acids. The CDR3 loop reads CSVEDIYGSYTF. CDR3 bases: TGCAGCGTTGAAGACATTTACGGGAGCTACACCTTC.

In this sample, this clonotype turned up many times. The chain recombines TRBV2 with TRBJ1-2; D unclear. The germline gives CDR1 SNHLY, CDR2 FYNNEI. The length of the CDR3 is 15 residues. V was trimmed by 6 bases and J by 4 bases, leaving 18 bases between them. This CDR3 is CASSLGPTPFYGYTF. DNA for the CDR3: TGTGCCAGCAGCCTCGGACCTACCCCGTTCTATGGCTACACCTTC. The full variable domain, its missing parts supplied by reference TRBV2 and TRBJ1-2, is EPEVTQTPSHQVTQMGQEVILRCVPISNHLYFYWYRQILGQKVEFLVSFYNNEISEKSEIFDDQFSVERPDGSNFTLKIRSTKLEDSAMYFCASSLGPTPFYGYTFGSGTRLTVV.

The gene calls are TRBV12-3 or TRBV12-4 and TRBJ2-3, with D perhaps assigned TRBD1 or TRBD2 (6 bases each). V was cut by 5 bases and J by 8 bases, with 14 bases left in between. This CDR3 region has 13 residues. In nucleotides, the CDR3 is TGTGCCAGCAGTATAGAGGGGGGTCTTACGCAGTATTTT. It is translated as CASSIEGGLTQYF.

There are many counts of this clonotype. The chain joins TRBV20-1 to TRBJ2-5; the D gene is possibly TRBD1 (6 bases). The CDR3 spans 11 residues. Germline V gives CDR1 DFQATT, CDR2 SNEGSKA (reference sequence). Trimming left V 5 bases short and J 5 bases short, with 9 bases between. The CDR3 DNA reads TGCAGTGCTGGGACATACGAGACCCAGTACTTC. Its protein is CSAGTYETQYF.

This clonotype showed up many times. The rearrangement joins TRBV28 to TRBJ2-5, with 8 bases aligning to TRBD2. Unmatched junction bases numbered 1, after V lost 6 bases and J lost 4 bases. Germline V gene sequence: CDR1 MDHEN, CDR2 SYDVKM. The CDR3 runs 12 residues. Here the CDR3 DNA reads TGTGCCAGCAGGAGCGGGGGAGAGACCCAGTACTTC. Translating gives CASRSGGETQYF.

This clonotype was seen many times. This chain joins TRBV7-8 and TRBJ2-2; D is perhaps TRBD2 (6 bases). The CDR3 is 15 residues long. V was cut by 5 bases and J by 4 bases, with 14 bases left in between. Germline CDR1 is SGHVS and CDR2 is FQNEAQ. The CDR3 loop is CASSPMGGVTGELFF. CDR3 in DNA: TGTGCCAGCAGCCCCATGGGGGGAGTCACCGGGGAGCTGTTTTTT.

This clonotype was observed a few times. The chain employs TRBV7-2 and TRBJ2-2; D not certain. V lost 3 bases and J 2 bases, leaving 7 bases between the germline ends. The CDR3 spans 14 residues. Germline V gene sequence: CDR1 SGHTA, CDR2 FQGNSA. CDR3 region: CASSFQLNTGELFF. The CDR3 nucleotides read TGTGCCAGCAGCTTTCAGCTCAACACCGGGGAGCTGTTTTTT.

This clonotype occurred many times. This chain uses TRBV11-2 with TRBJ2-7; D gene ambiguous. From germline, CDR1 is SGHAT and CDR2 FQNNGV. The V end was cut by 1 base, the J end by 4 bases, with 5 bases between. The CDR3 loop spans 12 amino acids. The DNA of the CDR3 is TGTGCCAGCAGCTTAGTGGGGTACGAGCAGTACTTC. This codes for CASSLVGYEQYF. Full variable domain (outside the CDR3, taken from reference TRBV11-2 and TRBJ2-7): EAGVAQSPRYKIIEKRQSVAFWCNPISGHATLYWYQQILGQGPKLLIQFQNNGVVDDSQLPKDRFSAERLKGVDSTLKIQPAKLEDSAVYLCASSLVGYEQYFGPGTRLTVT.

This clonotype was recorded at least ten times. The CDR3: CASSLTGGTDTQYF. The CDR3 DNA is TGTGCCAGCAGCTTAACAGGGGGCACAGATACGCAGTATTTT. The chain recombines TRBV7-9 with TRBJ2-3; 7 bases are shared with TRBD1. The CDR3 loop spans 14 amino acids. Germline values: CDR1 SEHNR, CDR2 FQNEAQ (reference sequence). V shed 2 bases and J 1 base; nucleotides not matched to a gene: 0.

This clonotype is medium-sized. This chain links TRBV9 with TRBJ1-1; D may be TRBD1 (6 bases). Looked up from germline, CDR1 is SGDLS and CDR2 is YYNGEE. Trimming removed 6 bases at V and 0 bases at J, with 18 bases between. The length of the CDR3 is 16 residues. The CDR3: CASKDPAGAMNTEAFF. DNA for the CDR3: TGTGCCAGCAAGGATCCGGCAGGGGCCATGAACACTGAAGCTTTCTTT. The whole variable domain, remainder taken from reference TRBV9 and TRBJ1-1, is DSGVTQTPKHLITATGQRVTLRCSPRSGDLSVYWYQQSLDQGLQFLIQYYNGEERAKGNILERFSAQQFPDLHSELNLSSLELGDSALYFCASKDPAGAMNTEAFFGQGTRLTVV.